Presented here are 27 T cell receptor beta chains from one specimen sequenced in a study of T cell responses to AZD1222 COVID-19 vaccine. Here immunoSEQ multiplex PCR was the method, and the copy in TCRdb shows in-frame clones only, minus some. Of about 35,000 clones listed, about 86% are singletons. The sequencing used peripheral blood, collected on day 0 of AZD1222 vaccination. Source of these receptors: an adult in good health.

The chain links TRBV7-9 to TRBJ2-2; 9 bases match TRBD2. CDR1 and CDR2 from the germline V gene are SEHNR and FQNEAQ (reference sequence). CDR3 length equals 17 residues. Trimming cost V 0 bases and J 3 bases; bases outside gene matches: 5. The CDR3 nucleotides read TGTGCCAGCAGCTTAGCGAGTAGCGGGGGCGACACCGGGGAGCTGTTTTTT. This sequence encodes CASSLASSGGDTGELFF.

CDR3 region: CASSFQNTEAFF. Written as DNA, the CDR3 is TGTGCCAGCAGCTTTCAGAACACTGAAGCTTTCTTT. The J gene is TRBJ1-1, the V gene TRBV11-2; D is ambiguous. V shed 3 bases and J shed 1 base, with 3 bases lying between them. Germline V gene lookup returns CDR1 SGHAT and CDR2 FQNNGV. The CDR3 length is 12 residues.

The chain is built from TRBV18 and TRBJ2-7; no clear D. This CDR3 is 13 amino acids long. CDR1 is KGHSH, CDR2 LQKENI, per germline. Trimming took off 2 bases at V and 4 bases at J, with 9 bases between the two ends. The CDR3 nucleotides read TGTGCCAGCTCACCAGGCGATGGGTACGAGCAGTACTTC. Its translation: CASSPGDGYEQYF. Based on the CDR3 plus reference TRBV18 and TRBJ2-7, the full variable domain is NAGVMQNPRHLVRRRGQEARLRCSPMKGHSHVYWYRQLPEEGLKFMVYLQKENIIDESGMPKERFSAEFPKEGPSILRIQQVVRGDSAAYFCASSPGDGYEQYFGPGTRLTVT.

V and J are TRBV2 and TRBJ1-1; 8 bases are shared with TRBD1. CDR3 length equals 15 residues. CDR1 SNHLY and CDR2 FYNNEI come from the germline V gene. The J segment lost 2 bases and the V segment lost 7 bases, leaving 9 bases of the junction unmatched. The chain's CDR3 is CASTDPDRGNTEAFF. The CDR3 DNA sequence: TGTGCCAGCACCGACCCAGACAGGGGTAACACTGAAGCTTTCTTT.

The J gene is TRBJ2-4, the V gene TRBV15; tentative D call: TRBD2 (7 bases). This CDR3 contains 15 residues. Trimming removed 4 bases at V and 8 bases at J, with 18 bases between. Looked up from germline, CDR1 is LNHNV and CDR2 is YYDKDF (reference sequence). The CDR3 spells CATSIGGAQSDIQYF. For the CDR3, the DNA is TGTGCCACCAGCATAGGGGGGGCCCAGTCAGACATTCAGTACTTC.

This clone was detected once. The CDR3 sequence: CASSGAVQETQYF. CDR3 DNA: TGCGCCAGCAGTGGGGCCGTACAAGAGACCCAGTACTTC. The J gene is TRBJ2-5, the V gene TRBV5-1; perhaps TRBD1 as D (5 bases). V was shortened by 5 bases and J by 2 bases, with 10 bases between the two germline ends. The CDR3 covers 13 residues. Germline V CDR1 and CDR2: SGHRS, YFSETQ.

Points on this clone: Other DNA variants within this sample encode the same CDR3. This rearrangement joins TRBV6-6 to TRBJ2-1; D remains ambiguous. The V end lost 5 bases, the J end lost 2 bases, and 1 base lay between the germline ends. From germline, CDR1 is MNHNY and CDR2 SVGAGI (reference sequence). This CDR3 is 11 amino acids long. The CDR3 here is CASSTYNEQFF. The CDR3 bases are TGTGCCAGCAGTACCTACAATGAGCAGTTCTTC.

DNA of the CDR3: TGTGCCAGCAGCCTACCCCCGGGACAGGGGAGGACTGAAGCTTTCTTT. It codes for CASSLPPGQGRTEAFF. This chain uses TRBV4-2 with TRBJ1-1, with 10 nucleotides matching TRBD1. The CDR3 totals 16 residues. V was clipped by 4 bases and J by 5 bases; unmatched bases: 10. Per the germline V gene, CDR1 is LGHNA and CDR2 is YNFKEQ.

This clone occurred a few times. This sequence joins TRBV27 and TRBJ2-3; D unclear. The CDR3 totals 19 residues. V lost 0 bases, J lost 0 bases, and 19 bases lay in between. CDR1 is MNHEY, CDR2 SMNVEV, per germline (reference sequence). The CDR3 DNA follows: TGTGCCAGCAGTTTATCAGGGCTGGAAAATACGGCTAGCACAGATACGCAGTATTTT. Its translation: CASSLSGLENTASTDTQYF.

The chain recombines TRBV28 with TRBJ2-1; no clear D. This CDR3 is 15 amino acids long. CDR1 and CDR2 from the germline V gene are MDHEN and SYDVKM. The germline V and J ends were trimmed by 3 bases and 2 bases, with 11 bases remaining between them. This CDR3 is CASSFGRLAYNEQFF. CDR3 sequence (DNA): TGTGCCAGCAGTTTTGGACGTTTGGCCTACAATGAGCAGTTCTTC. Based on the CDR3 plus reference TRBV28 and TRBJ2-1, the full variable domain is DVKVTQSSRYLVKRTGEKVFLECVQDMDHENMFWYRQDPGLGLRLIYFSYDVKMKEKGDIPEGYSVSREKKERFSLILESASTNQTSMYLCASSFGRLAYNEQFFGPGTRLTVL.

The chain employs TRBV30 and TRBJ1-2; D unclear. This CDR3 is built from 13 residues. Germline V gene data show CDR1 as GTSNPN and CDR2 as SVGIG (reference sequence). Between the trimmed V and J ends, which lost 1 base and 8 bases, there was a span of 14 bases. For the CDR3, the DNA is TGTGCCTGGAGTGCCAGGAGCGGGGAGGGCTACACCTTC. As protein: CAWSARSGEGYTF. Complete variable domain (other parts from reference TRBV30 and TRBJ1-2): SQTIHQWPATLVQPVGSPLSLECTVEGTSNPNLYWYRQAAGRGLQLLFYSVGIGQISSEVPQNLSASRPQDRQFILSSKKLLLSDSGFYLCAWSARSGEGYTFGSGTRLTVV.

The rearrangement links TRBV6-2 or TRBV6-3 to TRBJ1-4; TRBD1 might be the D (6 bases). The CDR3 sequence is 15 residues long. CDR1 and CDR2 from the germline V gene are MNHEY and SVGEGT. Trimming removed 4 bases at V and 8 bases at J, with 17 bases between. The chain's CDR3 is CASSSRTAEGEKLFF. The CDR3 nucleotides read TGTGCCAGCAGTTCTAGGACAGCGGAGGGGGAAAAACTGTTTTTT.

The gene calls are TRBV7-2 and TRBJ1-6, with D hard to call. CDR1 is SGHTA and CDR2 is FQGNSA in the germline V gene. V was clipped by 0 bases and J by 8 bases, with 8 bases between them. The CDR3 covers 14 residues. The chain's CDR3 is CASSLAHSDSPLHF. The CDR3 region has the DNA TGTGCCAGCAGCTTAGCGCATAGTGATTCACCCCTCCACTTT.

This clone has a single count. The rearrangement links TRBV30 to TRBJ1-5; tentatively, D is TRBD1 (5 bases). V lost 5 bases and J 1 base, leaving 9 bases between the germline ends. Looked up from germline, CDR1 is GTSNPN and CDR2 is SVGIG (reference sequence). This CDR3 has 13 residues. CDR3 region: CAWEGNSNQPQHF. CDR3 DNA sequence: TGTGCCTGGGAGGGGAACAGCAATCAGCCCCAGCATTTT.

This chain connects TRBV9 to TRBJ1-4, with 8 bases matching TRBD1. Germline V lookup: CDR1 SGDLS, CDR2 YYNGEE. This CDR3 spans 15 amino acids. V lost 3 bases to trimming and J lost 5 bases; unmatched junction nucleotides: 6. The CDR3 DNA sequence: TGTGCCAGCAGCGCTTGGGGACAGGCGAATGAAAAACTGTTTTTT. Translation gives CASSAWGQANEKLFF.

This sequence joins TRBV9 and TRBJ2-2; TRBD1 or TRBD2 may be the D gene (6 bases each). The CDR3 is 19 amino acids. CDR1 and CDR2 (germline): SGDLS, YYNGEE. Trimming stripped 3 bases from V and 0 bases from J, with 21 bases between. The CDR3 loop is CASSEEGFDRPANTGELFF. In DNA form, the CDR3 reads TGTGCCAGCAGCGAGGAGGGATTCGACAGGCCAGCGAACACCGGGGAGCTGTTTTTT.

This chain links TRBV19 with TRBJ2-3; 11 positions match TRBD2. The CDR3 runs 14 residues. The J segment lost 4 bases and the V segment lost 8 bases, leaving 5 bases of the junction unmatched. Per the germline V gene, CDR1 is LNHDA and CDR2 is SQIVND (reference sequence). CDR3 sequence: CASATSGNPDTQYF. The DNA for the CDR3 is TGTGCCAGTGCGACTAGCGGGAACCCAGATACGCAGTATTTT.

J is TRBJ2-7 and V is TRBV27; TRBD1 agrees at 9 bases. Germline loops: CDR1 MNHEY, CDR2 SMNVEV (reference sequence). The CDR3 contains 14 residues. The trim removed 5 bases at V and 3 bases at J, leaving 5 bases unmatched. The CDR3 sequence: CASSLGTGHYEQYF. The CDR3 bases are TGTGCCAGCAGTCTCGGGACAGGGCACTACGAGCAGTACTTC.

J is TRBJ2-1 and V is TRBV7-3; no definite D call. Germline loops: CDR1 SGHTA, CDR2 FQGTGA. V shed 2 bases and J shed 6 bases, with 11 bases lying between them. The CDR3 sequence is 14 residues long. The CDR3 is CASSLSSYGNEQFF. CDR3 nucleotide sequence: TGTGCCAGCAGCTTATCTTCCTACGGCAATGAGCAGTTCTTC.

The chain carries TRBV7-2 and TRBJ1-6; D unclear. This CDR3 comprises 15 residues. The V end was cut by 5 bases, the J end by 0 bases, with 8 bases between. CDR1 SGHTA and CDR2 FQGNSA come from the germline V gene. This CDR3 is CASSAAGSYNSPLHF. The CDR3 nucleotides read TGTGCCAGCAGCGCCGCGGGCTCCTATAATTCACCCCTCCACTTT.

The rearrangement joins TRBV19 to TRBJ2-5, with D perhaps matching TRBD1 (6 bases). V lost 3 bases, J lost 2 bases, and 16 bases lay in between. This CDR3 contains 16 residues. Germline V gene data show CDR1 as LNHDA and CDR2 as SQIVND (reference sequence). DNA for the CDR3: TGTGCCAGTAGTATCTCCGGGACAAACGGACAAGAGACCCAGTACTTC. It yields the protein CASSISGTNGQETQYF.

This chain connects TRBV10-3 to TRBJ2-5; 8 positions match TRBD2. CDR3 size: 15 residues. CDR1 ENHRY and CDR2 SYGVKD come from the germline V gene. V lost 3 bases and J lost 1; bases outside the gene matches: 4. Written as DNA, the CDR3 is TGTGCCATCAGTGACCCGGGGGGGGGCCAAGAGACCCAGTACTTC. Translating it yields CAISDPGGGQETQYF.

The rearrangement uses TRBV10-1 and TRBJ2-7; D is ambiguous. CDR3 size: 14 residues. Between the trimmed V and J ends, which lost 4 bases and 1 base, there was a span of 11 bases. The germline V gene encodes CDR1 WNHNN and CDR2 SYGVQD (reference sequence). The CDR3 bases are TGCGCCAGCAGTGCTTGGAACACGTCCTACGAGCAGTACTTC. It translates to CASSAWNTSYEQYF.

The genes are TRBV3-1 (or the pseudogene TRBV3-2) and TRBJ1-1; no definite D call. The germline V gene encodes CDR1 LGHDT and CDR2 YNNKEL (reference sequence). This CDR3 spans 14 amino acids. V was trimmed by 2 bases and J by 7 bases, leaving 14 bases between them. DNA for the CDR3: TGTGCCAGCAGCCAACAAGATACAACAGTTGAAGCTTTCTTT. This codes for CASSQQDTTVEAFF.

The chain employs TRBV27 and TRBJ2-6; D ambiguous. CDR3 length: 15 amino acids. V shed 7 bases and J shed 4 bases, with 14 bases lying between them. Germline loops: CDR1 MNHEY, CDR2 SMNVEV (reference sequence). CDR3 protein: CASTRYPLGANVLTF. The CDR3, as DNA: TGTGCCAGCACCCGATACCCGTTGGGGGCCAACGTCCTGACTTTC.

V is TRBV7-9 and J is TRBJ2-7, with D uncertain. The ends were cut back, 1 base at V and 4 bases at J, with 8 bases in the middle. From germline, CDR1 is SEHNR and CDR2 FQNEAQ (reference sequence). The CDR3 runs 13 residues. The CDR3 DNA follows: TGTGCCAGCAGCTTAGAACCTCTTTACGAGCAGTACTTC. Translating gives CASSLEPLYEQYF.

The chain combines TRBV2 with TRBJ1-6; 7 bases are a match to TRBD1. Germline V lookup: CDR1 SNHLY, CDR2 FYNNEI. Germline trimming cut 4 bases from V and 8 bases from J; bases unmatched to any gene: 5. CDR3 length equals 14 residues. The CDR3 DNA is TGTGCCAGCAGTGCTTTTGGGACAGATTCACCCCTCCACTTT. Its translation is CASSAFGTDSPLHF.